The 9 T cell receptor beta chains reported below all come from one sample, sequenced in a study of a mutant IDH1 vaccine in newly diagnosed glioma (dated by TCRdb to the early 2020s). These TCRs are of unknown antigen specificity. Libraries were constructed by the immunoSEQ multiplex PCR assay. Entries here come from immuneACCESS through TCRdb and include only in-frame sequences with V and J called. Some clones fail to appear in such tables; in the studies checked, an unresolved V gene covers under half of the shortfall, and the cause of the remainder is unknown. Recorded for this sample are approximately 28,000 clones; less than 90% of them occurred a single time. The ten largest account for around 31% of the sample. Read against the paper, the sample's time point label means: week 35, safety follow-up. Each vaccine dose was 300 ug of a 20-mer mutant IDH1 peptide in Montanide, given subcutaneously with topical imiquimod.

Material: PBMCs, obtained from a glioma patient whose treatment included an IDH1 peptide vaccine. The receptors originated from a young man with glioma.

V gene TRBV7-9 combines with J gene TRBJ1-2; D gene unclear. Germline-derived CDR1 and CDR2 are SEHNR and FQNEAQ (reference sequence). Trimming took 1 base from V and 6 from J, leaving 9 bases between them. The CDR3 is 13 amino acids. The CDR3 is CASSLGYSNGYTF. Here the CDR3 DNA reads TGTGCCAGCAGCTTAGGGTACAGCAATGGCTACACCTTC.

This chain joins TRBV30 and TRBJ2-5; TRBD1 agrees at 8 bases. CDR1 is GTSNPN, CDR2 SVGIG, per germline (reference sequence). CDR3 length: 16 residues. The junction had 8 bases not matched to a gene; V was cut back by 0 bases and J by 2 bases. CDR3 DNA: TGTGCCTGGAGTGTACCCCCGTGGACAGGGCAAGAGACCCAGTACTTC. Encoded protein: CAWSVPPWTGQETQYF.

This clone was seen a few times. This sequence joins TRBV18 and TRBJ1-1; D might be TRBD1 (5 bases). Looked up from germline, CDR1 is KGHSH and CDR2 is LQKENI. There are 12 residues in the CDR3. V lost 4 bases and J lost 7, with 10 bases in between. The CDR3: CASSRGTDEAFF. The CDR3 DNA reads TGTGCCAGCTCACGAGGGACGGATGAAGCTTTCTTT.

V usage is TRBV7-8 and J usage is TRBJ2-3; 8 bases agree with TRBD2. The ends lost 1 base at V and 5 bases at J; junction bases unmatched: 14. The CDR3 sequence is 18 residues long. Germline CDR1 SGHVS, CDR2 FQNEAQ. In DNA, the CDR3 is TGTGCCAGCAGCTTAGGGAGTAGGTCGGGAGGGCCGAGAGATACGCAGTATTTT. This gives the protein CASSLGSRSGGPRDTQYF.

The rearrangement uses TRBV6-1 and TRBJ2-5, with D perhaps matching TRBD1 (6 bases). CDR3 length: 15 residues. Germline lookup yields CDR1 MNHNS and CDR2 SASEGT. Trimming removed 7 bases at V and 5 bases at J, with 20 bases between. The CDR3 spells CASTLPGTFSETQYF. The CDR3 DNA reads TGTGCCAGCACACTTCCCGGGACATTTTCCGAGACCCAGTACTTC.

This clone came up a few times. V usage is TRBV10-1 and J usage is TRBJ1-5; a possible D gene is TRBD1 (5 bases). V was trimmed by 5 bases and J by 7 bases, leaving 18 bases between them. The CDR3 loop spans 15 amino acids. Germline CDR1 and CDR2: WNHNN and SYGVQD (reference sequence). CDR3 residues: CASSRFGPREQPQHF. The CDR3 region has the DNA TGCGCCAGCAGTCGATTCGGCCCCAGGGAACAGCCCCAGCATTTT.

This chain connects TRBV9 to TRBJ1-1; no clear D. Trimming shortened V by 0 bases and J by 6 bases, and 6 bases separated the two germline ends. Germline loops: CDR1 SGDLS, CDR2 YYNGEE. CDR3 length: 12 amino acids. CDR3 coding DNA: TGTGCCAGCAGCGTAGGGAATTCTGAAGCTTTCTTT. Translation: CASSVGNSEAFF.

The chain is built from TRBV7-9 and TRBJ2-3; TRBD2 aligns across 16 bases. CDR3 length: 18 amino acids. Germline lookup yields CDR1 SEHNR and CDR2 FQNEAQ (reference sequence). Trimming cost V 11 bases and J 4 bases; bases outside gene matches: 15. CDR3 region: CAVPKGTSGGARADTQYF. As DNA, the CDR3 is TGTGCCGTCCCCAAAGGGACTAGCGGGGGGGCTCGGGCAGATACGCAGTATTTT.

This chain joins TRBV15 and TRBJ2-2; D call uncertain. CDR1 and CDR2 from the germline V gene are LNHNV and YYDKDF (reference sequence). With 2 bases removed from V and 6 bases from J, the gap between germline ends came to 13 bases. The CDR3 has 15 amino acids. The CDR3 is CATSRLSWNSGELFF. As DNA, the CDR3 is TGTGCCACCAGCAGACTAAGCTGGAATTCCGGGGAGCTGTTTTTT.